This is a list of T cell receptor beta chains from one sample in a study of shared clonotypes between healthy human individuals. Sequencing was performed with immunoSEQ multiplex PCR; in TCRdb, only in-frame clones are kept and a portion is missing. This sample carries about 1 million clones, more than 60% of them seen once, and the ten largest clones take over 1.3%. Sequenced: memory CD4+ T cells sorted from blood. The origin of the receptors is a young man in good health. Each CDR3 is given with its conserved first and last residue. D genes are given only for firm matches. Some rows have no size entry. The others give once, few or many, or a class for an expanded clone.

V: TRBV28
J: TRBJ1-2
D: NA
size: few
DNA: TGTGCCAGCAGGACGACAGTTAACTATGGCTACACCTTC
CDR3: CASRTTVNYGYTF

V: TRBV4-1
J: TRBJ2-3
D: NA
size: once
DNA: TGCGCCAGCAGCCAATTACCCCTCCCAGATACGCAGTATTTT
CDR3: CASSQLPLPDTQYF

V: TRBV30
J: TRBJ1-1
D: TRBD1
size: NA
DNA: TGTGCCTGGAGGACAGGGAAGTTGAACACTGAAGCTTTCTTT
CDR3: CAWRTGKLNTEAFF

V: TRBV19
J: TRBJ2-1
D: NA
size: few
DNA: TGTGCCAGTAGTTCAGGGCCACCCCCTTACAATGAGCAGTTCTTC
CDR3: CASSSGPPPYNEQFF

V: TRBV6-1
J: TRBJ1-6
D: TRBD1
size: NA
DNA: TGTGCCAGCAGCGGACAGGGGGCGCATTCACCCCTCCACTTT
CDR3: CASSGQGAHSPLHF

V: TRBV27
J: TRBJ2-2
D: TRBD1
size: NA
DNA: TGTGCCAGCACGAGACAGGGGGTTAGACTGAACACCGGGGAGCTGTTTTTT
CDR3: CASTRQGVRLNTGELFF

V: TRBV7-6
J: TRBJ1-1
D: NA
size: NA
DNA: TGTGCCAGCAGCTGGTTAGGCACTGAAGCTTTCTTT
CDR3: CASSWLGTEAFF

V: TRBV7-7
J: TRBJ2-1
D: TRBD1
size: NA
DNA: TGTGCTAGCAGCTCGGGACAGGCCCTAGCCAATGAGCAGTTCTTC
CDR3: CASSSGQALANEQFF

V: TRBV11-3
J: TRBJ1-1
D: TRBD1
size: NA
DNA: TGTGCCAGCAGCCCGGGGGGACAGGGGGTGAACACTGAAGCTTTCTTT
CDR3: CASSPGGQGVNTEAFF

V: TRBV30
J: TRBJ2-7
D: TRBD1
size: once
DNA: TGTGCCTGGGGGGACAGGGGCTACGAGCAGTACTTC
CDR3: CAWGDRGYEQYF

V: TRBV6-6
J: TRBJ1-1
D: NA
size: NA
DNA: TGTGCCAGCAGTCCGACCTCCCGGGGGACTGAAGCTTTCTTT
CDR3: CASSPTSRGTEAFF

V: TRBV5-1
J: TRBJ1-4
D: NA
size: NA
DNA: TGCGCCAGCAGCTTGCTGGGGACGGCAACTAATGAAAAACTGTTTTTT
CDR3: CASSLLGTATNEKLFF

V: TRBV6-1
J: TRBJ1-1
D: TRBD1
size: NA
DNA: TGTGCCAGCAGAAGGACAGGGCTGAACACTGAAGCTTTCTTT
CDR3: CASRRTGLNTEAFF

V: TRBV10-3
J: TRBJ1-2
D: TRBD1
size: NA
DNA: TGTGCCAGCAGTTACTCGACAGGGTATGGCTACACCTTC
CDR3: CASSYSTGYGYTF

V: TRBV9
J: TRBJ2-2
D: TRBD1
size: NA
DNA: TGTGCCAGCAGCCCCGCCGGGACAGCGCTCACCGGGGAGCTGTTTTTT
CDR3: CASSPAGTALTGELFF

V: TRBV25-1
J: TRBJ1-3
D: TRBD1
size: few
DNA: TGTGCCAGGGGGCAGGACAGGGGAAACACCATATATTTT
CDR3: CARGQDRGNTIYF

V: TRBV10-2
J: TRBJ2-7
D: TRBD1
size: NA
DNA: TGCGCCAGCAGTTTCACCAGACAGGGCACCTACTACGAGCAGTACTTC
CDR3: CASSFTRQGTYYEQYF

V: TRBV27
J: TRBJ2-7
D: TRBD1
size: many
DNA: TGTGCCAGCAGTTTAAAGGGGGCGACTTTCAGGGAGTACTTC
CDR3: CASSLKGATFREYF

V: TRBV27
J: TRBJ1-6
D: NA
size: NA
DNA: TGTGCCAGCAGTTTATCGGTCGATTCACCCCTCCACTTT
CDR3: CASSLSVDSPLHF

V: TRBV7-2
J: TRBJ2-6
D: NA
size: NA
DNA: TGTGCCAGCAGCCAGAGCTCTGGGGCCAACGTCCTGACTTTC
CDR3: CASSQSSGANVLTF

V: TRBV7-2
J: TRBJ2-7
D: NA
size: NA
DNA: TGTGCCAGCAGCCGTAGCTCCTACGAGCAGTACTTC
CDR3: CASSRSSYEQYF

V: TRBV7-9
J: TRBJ2-3
D: TRBD2
size: once
DNA: TGTGCCAGCAACCCGGGACTAGTTCCAGATACGCAGTATTTT
CDR3: CASNPGLVPDTQYF

V: TRBV5-8
J: TRBJ1-3
D: NA
size: NA
DNA: TGTGCCAGCAGCTTGACGGTTTTCTCTGGAAACACCATATATTTT
CDR3: CASSLTVFSGNTIYF

V: TRBV7-6
J: TRBJ1-1
D: NA
size: few
DNA: TGTGCCACTACGGCAGGGATAAACACTGAAGCTTTCTTT
CDR3: CATTAGINTEAFF

V: TRBV7-9
J: TRBJ1-3
D: NA
size: NA
DNA: TGTGCCAGCAGCCCCACCGGGACGCCTGGAAACACCATATATTTT
CDR3: CASSPTGTPGNTIYF

V: TRBV12-2
J: TRBJ2-5
D: NA
size: NA
DNA: TGTGCAAGTCGCTTATCGCAAGAGACCCAGTACTTC
CDR3: CASRLSQETQYF

V: TRBV28
J: TRBJ2-3
D: NA
size: NA
DNA: TGTGCCAGCAGTTTATTTGGAAATACGCAGTATTTT
CDR3: CASSLFGNTQYF

V: TRBV5-1
J: TRBJ1-2
D: NA
size: NA
DNA: TGCGCCAGCAGCTTCGGGTCAGGGGAAGGCTACACCTTC
CDR3: CASSFGSGEGYTF

V: TRBV29-1
J: TRBJ2-1
D: NA
size: NA
DNA: TGCAGCGTGGTTCGCGGGCGGAGAGGGCGGTTAGGCTCCTACAATGAGCAGTTCTTC
CDR3: CSVVRGRRGRLGSYNEQFF

V: TRBV28
J: TRBJ2-5
D: NA
size: NA
DNA: TGTGCCAGCAGTTTATCGCTGGCAGGTCAAGAGACCCAGTACTTC
CDR3: CASSLSLAGQETQYF

V: TRBV7-9
J: TRBJ2-7
D: TRBD1
size: NA
DNA: TGTGCCAGCAGCTTAGTTTCAGGGGGCAAGTACGAGCAGTACTTC
CDR3: CASSLVSGGKYEQYF

V: TRBV14
J: TRBJ1-2
D: NA
size: NA
DNA: TGTGCCAGCAGCCAAAACCCCGTCGGTGGCTACACCTTC
CDR3: CASSQNPVGGYTF

V: TRBV5-1
J: TRBJ2-7
D: NA
size: NA
DNA: TGCGCCAGCAGGCCGGGATTATACTCCTACGAGCAGTACTTC
CDR3: CASRPGLYSYEQYF

V: TRBV30
J: TRBJ1-5
D: TRBD1
size: few
DNA: TGTGCCTGGGGGGACAGCTACAATCAGCCCCAGCATTTT
CDR3: CAWGDSYNQPQHF

V: TRBV19
J: TRBJ2-5
D: NA
size: many
DNA: TGTGCCAGTAGCCAGGGTGGAGTGCAAGAGACCCAGTACTTC
CDR3: CASSQGGVQETQYF

V: TRBV15
J: TRBJ1-5
D: NA
size: NA
DNA: TGTGCCACCAGCAGAGATCCGAGGAGCAATCAGCCCCAGCATTTT
CDR3: CATSRDPRSNQPQHF

V: TRBV5-1
J: TRBJ1-2
D: NA
size: once
DNA: TGCGCCAGCAGCTTGGCCGCTGTTGGCTACACCTTC
CDR3: CASSLAAVGYTF

V: TRBV9
J: TRBJ1-6
D: NA
size: NA
DNA: TGTGCCAGCAGCGCCCCAGGGGCCAATTCACCCCTCCACTTT
CDR3: CASSAPGANSPLHF

V: TRBV7-8
J: TRBJ2-7
D: NA
size: NA
DNA: TGTGCCAGCAGCTCGATGGTCTCCTACGAGCAGTACTTC
CDR3: CASSSMVSYEQYF

V: TRBV6-1
J: TRBJ2-7
D: TRBD1
size: once
DNA: TGTGCCAGCCACGGACAGGGCTTAGGGGGGTGGTACTTC
CDR3: CASHGQGLGGWYF

V: TRBV7-8
J: TRBJ1-2
D: NA
size: NA
DNA: TGTGCCAGCAGCTTAGCCGCAGGGAGCTACACCTTC
CDR3: CASSLAAGSYTF

V: TRBV28
J: TRBJ2-4
D: TRBD1
size: NA
DNA: TGTGCCAGCAGTTTACTAAGACCGGGACAGGGGTTGAGCGAGACGGCCAAAAACATTCAGTACTTC
CDR3: CASSLLRPGQGLSETAKNIQYF

V: TRBV5-1
J: TRBJ2-5
D: NA
size: NA
DNA: TGCGCCAGCAGCGCTCTCCAGGGGTCTGCGCAGTACTTC
CDR3: CASSALQGSAQYF

V: TRBV13
J: TRBJ2-7
D: NA
size: NA
DNA: TGTGCCAGCAGTAAAGGACAGATTACCTACGAGCAGTACTTC
CDR3: CASSKGQITYEQYF

V: TRBV30
J: TRBJ1-1
D: NA
size: NA
DNA: TGTGCCTGGACAGGGCGTACTGAAGCTTTCTTT
CDR3: CAWTGRTEAFF

V: TRBV7-8
J: TRBJ1-5
D: NA
size: NA
DNA: TGTGCCAGCAGCTTATCTGTGACGGACAATCAGCCCCAGCATTTT
CDR3: CASSLSVTDNQPQHF

V: TRBV6-6
J: TRBJ1-2
D: TRBD1
size: NA
DNA: TGTGCCAGCAGTTACATCGGGACAGGTTATGGCTACACCTTC
CDR3: CASSYIGTGYGYTF

V: TRBV18
J: TRBJ2-5
D: NA
size: once
DNA: TGTGCCAGCTCACCCGATAACGGTCAAGAGACCCAGTACTTC
CDR3: CASSPDNGQETQYF

V: TRBV28
J: TRBJ1-2
D: NA
size: NA
DNA: TGTGCCAGCAGTCCCATTGAGCGCTATGGCTACACCTTC
CDR3: CASSPIERYGYTF

V: TRBV30
J: TRBJ2-7
D: NA
size: NA
DNA: TGTGCCTGGAAGGATGCCAGATGGGTTGGGGAGGAGCAGTACTTC
CDR3: CAWKDARWVGEEQYF

V: TRBV5-8
J: TRBJ2-7
D: TRBD1
size: NA
DNA: TGTGCCAGCAGCCAAGGACAGGGTCTGTCCTACGAGCAGTACTTC
CDR3: CASSQGQGLSYEQYF

V: TRBV5-4
J: TRBJ1-3
D: NA
size: NA
DNA: TGTGCCAGCAGCTTGGGCGGGACCCGAGGGGACACCATATATTTT
CDR3: CASSLGGTRGDTIYF

V: TRBV4-1
J: TRBJ2-5
D: TRBD2
size: NA
DNA: TGCGCCAGTAGCCAAGGAGTAGCGGGGGGAGAGACCCAGTACTTC
CDR3: CASSQGVAGGETQYF

V: TRBV5-4
J: TRBJ2-2
D: TRBD1
size: once
DNA: TGTGCCAGCAGCTCACGGACAGGGGGCGGTTCCACCGGGGAGCTGTTTTTT
CDR3: CASSSRTGGGSTGELFF

V: TRBV2
J: TRBJ1-6
D: NA
size: NA
DNA: TGTGCCAGCAGTGGGAGCGGAGAAGTGAATTCACCCCTCCACTTT
CDR3: CASSGSGEVNSPLHF